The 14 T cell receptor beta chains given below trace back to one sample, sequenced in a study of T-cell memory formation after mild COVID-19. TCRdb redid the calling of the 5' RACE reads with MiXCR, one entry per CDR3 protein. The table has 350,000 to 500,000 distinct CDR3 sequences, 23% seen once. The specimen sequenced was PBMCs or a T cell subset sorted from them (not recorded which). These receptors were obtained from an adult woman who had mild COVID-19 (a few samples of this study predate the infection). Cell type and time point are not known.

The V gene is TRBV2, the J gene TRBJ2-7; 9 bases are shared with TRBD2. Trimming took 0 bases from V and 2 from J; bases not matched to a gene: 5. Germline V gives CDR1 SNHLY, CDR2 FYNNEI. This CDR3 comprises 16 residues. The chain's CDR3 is CASSEAAGGETYEQYF. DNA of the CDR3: TGTGCCAGCAGTGAAGCGGCGGGAGGGGAAACCTACGAGCAGTACTTC.

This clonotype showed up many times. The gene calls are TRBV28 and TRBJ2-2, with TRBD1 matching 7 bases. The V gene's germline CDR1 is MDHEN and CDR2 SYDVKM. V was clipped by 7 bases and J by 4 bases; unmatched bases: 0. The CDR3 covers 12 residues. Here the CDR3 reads CASTGGTGELFF. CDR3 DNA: TGTGCCAGCACAGGGGGCACCGGGGAGCTGTTTTTT.

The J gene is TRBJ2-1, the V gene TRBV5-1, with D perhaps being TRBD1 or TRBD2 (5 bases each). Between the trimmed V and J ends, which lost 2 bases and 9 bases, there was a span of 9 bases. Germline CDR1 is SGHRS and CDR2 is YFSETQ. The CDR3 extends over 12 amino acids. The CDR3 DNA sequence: TGCGCCAGCAGCTTAGGGGACGGTGAGCAGTTCTTC. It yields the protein CASSLGDGEQFF.

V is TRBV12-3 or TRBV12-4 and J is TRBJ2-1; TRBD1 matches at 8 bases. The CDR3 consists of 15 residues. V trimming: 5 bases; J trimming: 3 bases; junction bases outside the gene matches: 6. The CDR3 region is CASSPQGVGYNEQFF. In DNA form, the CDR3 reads TGTGCCAGCAGTCCACAGGGGGTTGGCTACAATGAGCAGTTCTTC.

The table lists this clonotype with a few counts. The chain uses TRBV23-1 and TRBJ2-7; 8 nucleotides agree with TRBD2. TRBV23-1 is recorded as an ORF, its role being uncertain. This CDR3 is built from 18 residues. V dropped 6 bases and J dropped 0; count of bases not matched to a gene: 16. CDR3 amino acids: CASSRGAGGLYSSYEQYF. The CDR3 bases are TGCGCCAGCAGCCGGGGGGCGGGAGGTCTTTACAGCTCCTACGAGCAGTACTTC.

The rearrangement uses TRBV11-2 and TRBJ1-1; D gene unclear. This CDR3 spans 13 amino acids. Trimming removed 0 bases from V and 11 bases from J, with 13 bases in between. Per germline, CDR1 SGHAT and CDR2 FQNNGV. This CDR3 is CASSLDPRSKAFF. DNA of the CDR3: TGTGCCAGCAGCTTAGATCCTAGGTCGAAGGCTTTCTTT.

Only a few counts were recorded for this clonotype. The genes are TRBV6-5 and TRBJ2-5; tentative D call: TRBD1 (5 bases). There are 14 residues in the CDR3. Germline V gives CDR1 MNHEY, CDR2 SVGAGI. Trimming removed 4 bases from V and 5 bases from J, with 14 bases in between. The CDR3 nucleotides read TGTGCCAGCAGTTTGCAGGGATTGTGGGAGACCCAGTACTTC. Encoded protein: CASSLQGLWETQYF.

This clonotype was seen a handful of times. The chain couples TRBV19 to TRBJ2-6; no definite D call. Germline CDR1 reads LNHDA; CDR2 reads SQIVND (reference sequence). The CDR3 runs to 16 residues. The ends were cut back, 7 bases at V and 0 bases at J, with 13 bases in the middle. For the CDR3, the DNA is TGTGCCAGTACCCCTTGGGGTCCCTCTGGGGCCAACGTCCTGACTTTC. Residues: CASTPWGPSGANVLTF.

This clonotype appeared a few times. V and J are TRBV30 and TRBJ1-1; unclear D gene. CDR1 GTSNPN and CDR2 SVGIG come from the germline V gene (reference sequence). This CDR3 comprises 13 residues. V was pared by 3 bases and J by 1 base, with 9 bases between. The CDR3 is CAWSEQSNTEAFF. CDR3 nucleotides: TGTGCCTGGAGCGAACAGTCGAACACTGAAGCTTTCTTT. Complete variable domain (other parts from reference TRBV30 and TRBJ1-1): SQTIHQWPATLVQPVGSPLSLECTVEGTSNPNLYWYRQAAGRGLQLLFYSVGIGQISSEVPQNLSASRPQDRQFILSSKKLLLSDSGFYLCAWSEQSNTEAFFGQGTRLTVV.

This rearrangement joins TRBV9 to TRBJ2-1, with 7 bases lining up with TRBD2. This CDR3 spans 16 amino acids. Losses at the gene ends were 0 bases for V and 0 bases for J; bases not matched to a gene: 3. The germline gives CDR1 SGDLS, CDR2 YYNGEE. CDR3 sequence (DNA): TGTGCCAGCAGCGTAGGTGGCGGGAGCTCCTACAATGAGCAGTTCTTC. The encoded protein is CASSVGGGSSYNEQFF.

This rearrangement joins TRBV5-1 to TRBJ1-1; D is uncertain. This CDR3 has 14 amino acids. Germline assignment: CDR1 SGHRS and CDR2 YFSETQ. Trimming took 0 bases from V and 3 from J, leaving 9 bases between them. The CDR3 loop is CASSLADGYTEAFF. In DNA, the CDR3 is TGCGCCAGCAGCTTGGCCGATGGGTACACTGAAGCTTTCTTT. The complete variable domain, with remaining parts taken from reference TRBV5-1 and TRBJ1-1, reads KAGVTQTPRYLIKTRGQQVTLSCSPISGHRSVSWYQQTPGQGLQFLFEYFSETQRNKGNFPGRFSGRQFSNSRSEMNVSTLELGDSALYLCASSLADGYTEAFFGQGTRLTVV.

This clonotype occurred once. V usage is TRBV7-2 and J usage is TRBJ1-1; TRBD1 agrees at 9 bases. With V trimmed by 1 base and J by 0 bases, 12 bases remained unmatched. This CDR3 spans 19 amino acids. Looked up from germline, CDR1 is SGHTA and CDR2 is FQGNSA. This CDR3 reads CASSLELGTGLDMNTEAFF. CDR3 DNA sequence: TGTGCCAGCAGCTTAGAACTCGGGACAGGGCTCGACATGAACACTGAAGCTTTCTTT. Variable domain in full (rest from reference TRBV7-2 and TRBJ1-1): GAGVSQSPSNKVTEKGKDVELRCDPISGHTALYWYRQSLGQGLEFLIYFQGNSAPDKSGLPSDRFSAERTGGSVSTLTIQRTQQEDSAVYLCASSLELGTGLDMNTEAFFGQGTRLTVV.

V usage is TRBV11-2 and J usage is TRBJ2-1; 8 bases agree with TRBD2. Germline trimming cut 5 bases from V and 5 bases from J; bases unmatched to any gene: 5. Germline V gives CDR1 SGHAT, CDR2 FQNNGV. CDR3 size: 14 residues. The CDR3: CASSETSEHNEQFF. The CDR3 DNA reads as TGTGCCAGCAGCGAGACTAGCGAACACAATGAGCAGTTCTTC.

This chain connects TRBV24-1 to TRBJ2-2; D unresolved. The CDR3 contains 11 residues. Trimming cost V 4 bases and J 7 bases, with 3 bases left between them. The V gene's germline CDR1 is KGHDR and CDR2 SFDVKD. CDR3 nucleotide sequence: TGTGCCACCAGTGAGGTCGGGGAGCTGTTTTTT. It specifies CATSEVGELFF.